The present T cell receptor beta chain was sequenced within a study of blood T cell repertoires in COVID-19. Study-wide context: Donors in the United States, Italy and Spain gave samples during acute or convalescent COVID-19. Sample material is recorded as cDNA or gDNA derived from T cells, B-cell-depleted T cells, or PBMCs.

The V and J ends lost 0 bases and 8 bases, in that order; junction bases with no gene match: 19. The CDR3 consists of 20 residues. Germline CDR1 is LGHNA and CDR2 is YNFKEQ. Authors' analysis steps: Estimates of nucleated cell counts were drawn from the amplification of reference gene primers. TCRdb's table, derived via immunoSEQ multiplex PCR, lists solely in-frame clones and lacks some. V, J and clone size are those of that table, while D and trimming were read from the DNA. This sample carries 30,000 to 40,000 clones, roughly four fifths of them seen once, and the ten largest clones take under 50%.

The sample taken for sequencing was peripheral blood. The chain joins TRBV4-2 to TRBJ2-1; TRBD2 agrees at 10 bases. The clonotype originates from a man older than 75 with active or convalescent COVID-19. CDR3 residues: CASSQEFGTSDSFRGHEQFF. The CDR3 bases are TGTGCCAGCAGCCAAGAATTCGGGACTAGCGATTCATTTAGGGGCCATGAGCAGTTCTTC.